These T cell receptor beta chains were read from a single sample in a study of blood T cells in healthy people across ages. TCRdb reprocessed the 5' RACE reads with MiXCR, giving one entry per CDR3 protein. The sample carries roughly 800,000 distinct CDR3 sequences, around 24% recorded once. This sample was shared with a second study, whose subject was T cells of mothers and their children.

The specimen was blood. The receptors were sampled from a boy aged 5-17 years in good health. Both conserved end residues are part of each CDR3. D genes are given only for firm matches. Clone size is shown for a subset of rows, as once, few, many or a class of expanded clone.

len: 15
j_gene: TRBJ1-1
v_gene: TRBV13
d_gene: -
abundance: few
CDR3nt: TGTGCCAGCAGCCCCCGGACCCTTACCAGGACTGAAGCTTTCTTT
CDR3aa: CASSPRTLTRTEAFF

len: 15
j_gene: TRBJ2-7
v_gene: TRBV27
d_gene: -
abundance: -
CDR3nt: TGTGCCAGCAGCTTGAGTGTGGACTTCTCCTACGAGCAGTACTTC
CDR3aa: CASSLSVDFSYEQYF

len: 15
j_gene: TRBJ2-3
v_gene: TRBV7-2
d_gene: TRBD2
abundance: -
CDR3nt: TGTGCCAGCAGCCCCACTAGCGGGCTCGCGGATACGCAGTATTTT
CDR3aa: CASSPTSGLADTQYF

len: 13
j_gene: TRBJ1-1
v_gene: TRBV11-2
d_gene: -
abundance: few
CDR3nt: TGTGCCAGCAGCGCCCGGGCAGGGGCTGAAGCTTTCTTT
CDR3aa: CASSARAGAEAFF

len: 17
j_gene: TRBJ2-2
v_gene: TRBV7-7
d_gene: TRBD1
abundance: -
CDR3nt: TGTGCCAGCAGCACAACCTTTGGACAGGGGACGACCGGGGAGCTGTTTTTT
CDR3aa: CASSTTFGQGTTGELFF

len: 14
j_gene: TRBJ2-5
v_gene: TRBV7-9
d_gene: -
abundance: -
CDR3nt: TGTGCCAGCAGCGACAAGGGGGAGCGCGAGACCCAGTACTTC
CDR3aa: CASSDKGERETQYF

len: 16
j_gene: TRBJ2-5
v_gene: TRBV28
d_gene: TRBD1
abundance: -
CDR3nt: TGTGCCAGCAGTGGACGGACAGGGGTCTACCAAGAGACCCAGTACTTC
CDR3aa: CASSGRTGVYQETQYF

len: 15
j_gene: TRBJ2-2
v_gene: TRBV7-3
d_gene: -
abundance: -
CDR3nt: TGTGCCAGCAGCCCGGGAGTGAGAAACACCGGGGAGCTGTTTTTT
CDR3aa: CASSPGVRNTGELFF

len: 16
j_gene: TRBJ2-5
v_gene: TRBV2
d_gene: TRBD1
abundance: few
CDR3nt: TGTGCCAGCAGTCCAACCCGGGACAGCCCTGAAGAGACCCAGTACTTC
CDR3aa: CASSPTRDSPEETQYF

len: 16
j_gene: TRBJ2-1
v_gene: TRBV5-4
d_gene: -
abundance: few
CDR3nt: TGTGCCAGCAGCTTGAAACAGCCAGGCTCCTACAATGAGCAGTTCTTC
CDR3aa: CASSLKQPGSYNEQFF

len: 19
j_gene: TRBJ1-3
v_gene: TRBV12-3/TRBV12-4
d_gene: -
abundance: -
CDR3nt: TGTGCCAGCAGTCGTCGGGGGGTCAGGGGATTGCTCTCTGGAAACACCATATATTTT
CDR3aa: CASSRRGVRGLLSGNTIYF

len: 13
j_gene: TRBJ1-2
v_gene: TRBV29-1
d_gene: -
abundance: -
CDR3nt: TGCAGCGTTGGGGCGGGAACCAACTATGGCTACACCTTC
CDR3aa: CSVGAGTNYGYTF

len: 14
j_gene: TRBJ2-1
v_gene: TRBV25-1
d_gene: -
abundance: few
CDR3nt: TGTGCCAGCAGGGGGCCAATAAACCACAATGAGCAGTTCTTC
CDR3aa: CASRGPINHNEQFF

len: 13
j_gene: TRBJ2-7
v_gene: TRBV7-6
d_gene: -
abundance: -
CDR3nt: TGTGCCAGCAGTTTGGGCAGTCTTTACGAGCAGTACTTC
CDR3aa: CASSLGSLYEQYF

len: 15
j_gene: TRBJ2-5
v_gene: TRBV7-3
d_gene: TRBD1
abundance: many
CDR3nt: TGTGCCAGCAGCCTTTCAGGGGGAAACCAAGAGACCCAGTACTTC
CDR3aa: CASSLSGGNQETQYF

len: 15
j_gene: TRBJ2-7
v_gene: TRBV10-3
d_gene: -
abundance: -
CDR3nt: TGTGCCATCAGTGACTCCAGGGGAAGCTCCTACGAGCAGTACTTC
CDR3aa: CAISDSRGSSYEQYF

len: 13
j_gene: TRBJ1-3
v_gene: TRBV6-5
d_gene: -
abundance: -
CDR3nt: TGTGCCAGCAGTTTTTCCGGGGGAAACACCATATATTTT
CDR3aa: CASSFSGGNTIYF

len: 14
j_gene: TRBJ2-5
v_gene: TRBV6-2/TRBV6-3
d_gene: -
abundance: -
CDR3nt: TGTGCCAGCAGTTCACAGAGGGTGAGAGAGACCCAGTACTTC
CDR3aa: CASSSQRVRETQYF

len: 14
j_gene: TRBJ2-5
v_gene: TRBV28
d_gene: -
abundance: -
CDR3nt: TGTGCCACCGTTGGGGAGGGGGCTTGGGAGACCCAGTACTTC
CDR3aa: CATVGEGAWETQYF

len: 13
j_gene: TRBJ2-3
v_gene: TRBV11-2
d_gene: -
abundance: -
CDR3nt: TGTGCCAGCAGCTTCCAGGAGCCAGATACGCGGTATTTT
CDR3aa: CASSFQEPDTRYF

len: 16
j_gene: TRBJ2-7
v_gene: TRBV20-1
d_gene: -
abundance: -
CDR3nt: TGCAGTGCTCCTTATCCCGACAGTGCCCAGGGCTACGAGCAGTACTTC
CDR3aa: CSAPYPDSAQGYEQYF

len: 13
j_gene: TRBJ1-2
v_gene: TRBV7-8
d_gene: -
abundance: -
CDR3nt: TGTGCCTGCAGATTGGCAGGTGACGGGGGCTACACCTTC
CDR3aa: CACRLAGDGGYTF

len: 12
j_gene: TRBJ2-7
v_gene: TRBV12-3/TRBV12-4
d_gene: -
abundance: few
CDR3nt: TGTGCCAGCAGGTGGGGGGCATCCGAGCAGTACTTC
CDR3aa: CASRWGASEQYF

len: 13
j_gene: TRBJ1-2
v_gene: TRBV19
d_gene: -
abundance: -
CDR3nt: TGTGCCAGTATTGATTCACAGAGCTATGGCTACACCTTC
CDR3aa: CASIDSQSYGYTF

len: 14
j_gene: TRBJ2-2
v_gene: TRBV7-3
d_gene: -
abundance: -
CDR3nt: TGTGCCAGCAGCCCACAGTCGGTAACCGGGGAGCTGTTTTTT
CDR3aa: CASSPQSVTGELFF

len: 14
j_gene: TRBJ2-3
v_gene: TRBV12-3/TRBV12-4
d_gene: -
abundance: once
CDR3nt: TGTGCCAGCAGTAGATATACCGGGGTAGATACGCAGTATTTT
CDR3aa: CASSRYTGVDTQYF

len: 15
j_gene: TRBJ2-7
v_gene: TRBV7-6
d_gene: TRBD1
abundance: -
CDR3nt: TGTGCCAGCAGCGGACAGGGGATGAGTTATTACGAGCAGTACTTC
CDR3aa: CASSGQGMSYYEQYF